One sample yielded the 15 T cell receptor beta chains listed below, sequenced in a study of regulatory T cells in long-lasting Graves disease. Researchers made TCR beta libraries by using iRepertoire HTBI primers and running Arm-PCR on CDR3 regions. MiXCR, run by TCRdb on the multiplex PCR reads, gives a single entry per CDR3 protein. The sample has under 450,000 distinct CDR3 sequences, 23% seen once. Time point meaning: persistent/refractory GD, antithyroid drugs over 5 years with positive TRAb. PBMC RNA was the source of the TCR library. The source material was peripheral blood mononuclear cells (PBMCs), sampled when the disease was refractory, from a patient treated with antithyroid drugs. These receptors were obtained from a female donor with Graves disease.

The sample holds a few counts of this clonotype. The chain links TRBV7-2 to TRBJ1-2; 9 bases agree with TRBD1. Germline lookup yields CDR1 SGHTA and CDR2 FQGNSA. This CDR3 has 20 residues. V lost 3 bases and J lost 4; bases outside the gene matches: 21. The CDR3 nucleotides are TGTGCCAGCAGCTTCCGGGACAGGGCCTCTCATTGGGGAAAAATCTATGGCTACACCTTC. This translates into CASSFRDRASHWGKIYGYTF.

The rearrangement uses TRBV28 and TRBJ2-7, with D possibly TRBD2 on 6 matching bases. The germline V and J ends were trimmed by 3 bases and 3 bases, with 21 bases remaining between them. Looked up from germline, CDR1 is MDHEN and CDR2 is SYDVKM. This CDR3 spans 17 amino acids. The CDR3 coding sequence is TGTGCCAGCAGTTTGACGTTAGCGGAGGGGAGATACTACGAGCAGTACTTC. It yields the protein CASSLTLAEGRYYEQYF.

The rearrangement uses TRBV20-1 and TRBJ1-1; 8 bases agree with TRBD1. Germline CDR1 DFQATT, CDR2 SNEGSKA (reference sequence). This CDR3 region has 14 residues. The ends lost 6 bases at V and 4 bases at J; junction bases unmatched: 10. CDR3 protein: CSAPTGQGGTEAFF. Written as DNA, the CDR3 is TGCAGTGCCCCGACTGGACAGGGAGGCACTGAAGCTTTCTTT.

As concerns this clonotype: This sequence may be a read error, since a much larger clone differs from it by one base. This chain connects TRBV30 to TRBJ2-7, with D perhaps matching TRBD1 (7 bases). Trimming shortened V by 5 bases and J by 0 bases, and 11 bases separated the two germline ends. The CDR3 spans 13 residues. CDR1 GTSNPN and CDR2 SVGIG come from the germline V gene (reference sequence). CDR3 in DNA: TGTGCCTGGGACAGGGAGGCCTCCTACGAGCAGTACTTC. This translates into CAWDREASYEQYF. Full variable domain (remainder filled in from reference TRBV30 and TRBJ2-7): SQTIHQWPATLVQPVGSPLSLECTVEGTSNPNLYWYRQAAGRGLQLLFYSVGIGQISSEVPQNLSASRPQDRQFILSSKKLLLSDSGFYLCAWDREASYEQYFGPGTRLTVT.

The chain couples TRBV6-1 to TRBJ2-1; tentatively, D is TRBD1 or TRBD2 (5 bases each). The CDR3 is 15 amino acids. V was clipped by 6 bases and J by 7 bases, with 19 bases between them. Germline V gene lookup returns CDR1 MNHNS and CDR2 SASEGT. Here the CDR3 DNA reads TGTGCCAGCAGCCCTTGGGGGACCCTCGAGAATGAGCAGTTCTTC. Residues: CASSPWGTLENEQFF.

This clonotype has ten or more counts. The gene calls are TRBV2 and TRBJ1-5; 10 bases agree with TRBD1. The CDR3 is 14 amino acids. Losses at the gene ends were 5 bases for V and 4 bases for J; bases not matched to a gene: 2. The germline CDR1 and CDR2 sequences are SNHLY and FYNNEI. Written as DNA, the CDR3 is TGTGCCAGCAGTCGGGACAGGGGAAATCAGCCCCAGCATTTT. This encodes CASSRDRGNQPQHF.

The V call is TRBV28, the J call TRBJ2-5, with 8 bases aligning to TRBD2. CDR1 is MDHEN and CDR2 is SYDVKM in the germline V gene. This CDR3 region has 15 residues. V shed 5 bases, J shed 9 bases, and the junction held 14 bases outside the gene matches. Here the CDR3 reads CASSTPSSGPSAQYF. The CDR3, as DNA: TGTGCCAGCAGTACCCCCTCTAGCGGGCCCAGTGCCCAGTACTTC.

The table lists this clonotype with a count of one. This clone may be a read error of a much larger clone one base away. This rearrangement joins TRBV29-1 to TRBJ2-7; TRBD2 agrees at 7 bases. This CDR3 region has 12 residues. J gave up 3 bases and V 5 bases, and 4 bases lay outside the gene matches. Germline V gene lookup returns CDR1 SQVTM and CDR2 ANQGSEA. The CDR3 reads CSVIGGGYEQYF. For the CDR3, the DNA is TGCAGCGTTATAGGCGGGGGCTACGAGCAGTACTTC.

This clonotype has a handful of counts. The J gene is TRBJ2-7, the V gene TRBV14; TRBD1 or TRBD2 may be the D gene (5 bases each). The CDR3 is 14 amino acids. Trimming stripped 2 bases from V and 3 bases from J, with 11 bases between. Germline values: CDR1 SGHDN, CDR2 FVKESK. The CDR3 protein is CASSQSGARYEQYF. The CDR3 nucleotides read TGTGCCAGCAGCCAATCCGGGGCTCGCTACGAGCAGTACTTC.

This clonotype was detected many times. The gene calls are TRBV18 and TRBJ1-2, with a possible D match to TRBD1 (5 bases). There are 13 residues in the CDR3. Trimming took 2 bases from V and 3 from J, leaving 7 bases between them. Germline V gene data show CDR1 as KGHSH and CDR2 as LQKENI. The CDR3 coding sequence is TGTGCCAGCTCACCAGACAGTGACTATGGCTACACCTTC. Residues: CASSPDSDYGYTF.

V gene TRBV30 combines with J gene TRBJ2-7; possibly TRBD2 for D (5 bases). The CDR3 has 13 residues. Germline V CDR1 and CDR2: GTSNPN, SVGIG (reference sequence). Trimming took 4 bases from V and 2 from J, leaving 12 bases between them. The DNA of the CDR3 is TGTGCCTGGACGCGGGTCAGCCCCTACGAGCAGTACTTC. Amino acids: CAWTRVSPYEQYF.

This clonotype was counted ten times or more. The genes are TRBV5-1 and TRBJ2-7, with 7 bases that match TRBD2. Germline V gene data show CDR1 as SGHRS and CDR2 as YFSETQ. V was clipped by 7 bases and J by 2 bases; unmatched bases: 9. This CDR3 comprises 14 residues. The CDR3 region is CASSGTIVPYEQYF. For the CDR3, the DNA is TGCGCCAGCTCCGGGACTATCGTACCCTACGAGCAGTACTTC.

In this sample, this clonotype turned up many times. CDR3 protein: CASSSSRPGQPQHF. The CDR3 DNA reads as TGCGCCAGCAGCTCCTCACGGCCCGGGCAGCCCCAGCATTTT. The chain links TRBV5-1 to TRBJ1-5; no definite D call. The ends were cut back, 3 bases at V and 7 bases at J, with 14 bases in the middle. The CDR3 has 14 residues. CDR1 is SGHRS and CDR2 is YFSETQ in the germline V gene.

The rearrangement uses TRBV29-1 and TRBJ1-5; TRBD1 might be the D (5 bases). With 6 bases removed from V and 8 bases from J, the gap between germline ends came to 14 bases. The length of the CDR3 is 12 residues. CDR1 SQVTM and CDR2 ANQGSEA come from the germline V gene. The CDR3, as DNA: TGCAGCGTAATAATCGGGGGTGAGCCCCAGCATTTT. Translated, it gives CSVIIGGEPQHF.

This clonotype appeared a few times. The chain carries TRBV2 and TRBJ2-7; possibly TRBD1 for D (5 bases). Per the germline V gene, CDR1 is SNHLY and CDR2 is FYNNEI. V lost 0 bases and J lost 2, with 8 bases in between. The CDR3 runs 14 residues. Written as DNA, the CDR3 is TGTGCCAGCAGTGAAGCCGCAGGGCCCTACGAGCAGTACTTC. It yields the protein CASSEAAGPYEQYF. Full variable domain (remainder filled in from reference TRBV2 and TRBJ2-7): EPEVTQTPSHQVTQMGQEVILRCVPISNHLYFYWYRQILGQKVEFLVSFYNNEISEKSEIFDDQFSVERPDGSNFTLKIRSTKLEDSAMYFCASSEAAGPYEQYFGPGTRLTVT.